One and the same sample provided the 5 T cell receptor beta chains below, sequenced in a study of blood T cell repertoires in COVID-19. Using immunoSEQ multiplex PCR, the repertoire was profiled, and TCRdb retains in-frame clones only, with some absent. Here the sample spans about 30,000 clones, 65% to 90% being singletons. The sequenced sample was peripheral blood. The receptor set was obtained from a man older than 75 with active COVID-19.

The gene calls are TRBV19 and TRBJ1-1; 7 positions agree with TRBD1. CDR3 size: 13 residues. Looked up from germline, CDR1 is LNHDA and CDR2 is SQIVND (reference sequence). With V trimmed by 9 bases and J by 1 base, 5 bases remained unmatched. The CDR3 region is CASHRGQNTEAFF. DNA of the CDR3: TGTGCCAGCCACAGGGGTCAGAACACTGAAGCTTTCTTT.

The chain recombines TRBV28 with TRBJ1-5; D ambiguous. The CDR3 extends over 16 amino acids. The ends were cut back, 4 bases at V and 3 bases at J, with 16 bases in the middle. Germline V lookup: CDR1 MDHEN, CDR2 SYDVKM. As DNA, the CDR3 is TGTGCCAGCAGTTCCTATCCGGACGGGGACAATCAGCCCCAGCATTTT. Translated, it gives CASSSYPDGDNQPQHF. Filled out from reference TRBV28 and TRBJ1-5, the complete variable domain reads DVKVTQSSRYLVKRTGEKVFLECVQDMDHENMFWYRQDPGLGLRLIYFSYDVKMKEKGDIPEGYSVSREKKERFSLILESASTNQTSMYLCASSSYPDGDNQPQHFGDGTRLSIL.

This chain links TRBV11-3 with TRBJ2-7; D is possibly TRBD1 (6 bases). The CDR3 consists of 14 residues. Germline CDR1 SGHNT, CDR2 YENEEA. Trimming pared 9 bases from V and 1 base from J, leaving 16 bases between. The CDR3 here is CARWGRGFSYEQYF. The DNA of the CDR3 is TGTGCCAGGTGGGGCAGGGGTTTTTCCTACGAGCAGTACTTC. Drawing the rest from reference TRBV11-3 and TRBJ2-7, the complete variable domain is EAGVVQSPRYKIIEKKQPVAFWCNPISGHNTLYWYLQNLGQGPELLIRYENEEAVDDSQLPKDRFSAERLKGVDSTLKIQPAELGDSAVYLCARWGRGFSYEQYFGPGTRLTVT.

The V and J genes are TRBV4-3 and TRBJ1-2; no clear D gene. CDR1 and CDR2 from the germline V gene are LGHNA and YSLEER. This CDR3 is 13 amino acids long. V lost 1 base, J lost 3 bases, and 6 bases lay in between. CDR3 nucleotide sequence: TGCGCCAGCAGCCAAGGGCTCTACTATGGCTACACCTTC. This gives the protein CASSQGLYYGYTF.

This rearrangement joins TRBV9 to TRBJ2-7; 10 bases fit TRBD1. CDR3 length: 14 residues. V gave up 4 bases and J gave up 2 bases; unmatched junction bases: 3. Germline V lookup: CDR1 SGDLS, CDR2 YYNGEE. In nucleotides, the CDR3 is TGTGCCAGCAGCTCAGGGACAGGGGCCTACGAGCAGTACTTC. This translates into CASSSGTGAYEQYF.